The 24 T cell receptor beta chains listed next were all sequenced from one sample in a study of blood T cell repertoires in COVID-19. Profiling relied on immunoSEQ multiplex PCR, and the TCRdb table lists in-frame clones only, not all of them. The data hold under 250,000 clones, with around nine tenths observed a single time. Material for sequencing was peripheral blood. These receptors were collected from an older woman who had recovered from COVID-19.

V and J are TRBV11-2 and TRBJ2-7; tentatively, D is TRBD1 (5 bases). V lost 4 bases and J 4 bases, leaving 11 bases between the germline ends. From germline, CDR1 is SGHAT and CDR2 FQNNGV. The CDR3 sequence is 13 residues long. CDR3 protein: CASSSLQVYEQYF. CDR3 nucleotide sequence: TGTGCCAGCAGCTCTTTACAGGTGTACGAGCAGTACTTC.

The rearrangement links TRBV11-1 to TRBJ1-4; the match to TRBD1 covers 8 bases. There are 14 residues in the CDR3. Losses at the gene ends were 3 bases for V and 7 bases for J; bases not matched to a gene: 4. Per germline, CDR1 SGHAT and CDR2 FQDESV (reference sequence). The CDR3, as DNA: TGTGCCAGCAGCTTTACGGGACAGGCTGAAAAACTGTTTTTT. Residues: CASSFTGQAEKLFF.

The V gene is TRBV9, the J gene TRBJ2-3; D is undetermined. V was clipped by 0 bases and J by 4 bases, with 9 bases between them. This CDR3 contains 14 residues. In germline, CDR1 is SGDLS, CDR2 YYNGEE. The CDR3 DNA reads TGTGCCAGCAGCGTAGCTTCACTCGCAGATACGCAGTATTTT. It is translated as CASSVASLADTQYF.

This rearrangement joins TRBV6-5 to TRBJ2-7; TRBD1 might be the D (6 bases). CDR1 is MNHEY, CDR2 SVGAGI, per germline. This CDR3 is built from 14 residues. V lost 8 bases to trimming and J lost 0 bases, with 14 bases between them. The CDR3 here is CASQNWGHSYEQYF. CDR3 bases: TGTGCCAGCCAGAACTGGGGGCACTCCTACGAGCAGTACTTC.

The chain carries TRBV19 and TRBJ1-1; 9 bases align to TRBD1. Germline V CDR1 and CDR2: LNHDA, SQIVND (reference sequence). V was pared by 6 bases and J by 8 bases, with 10 bases of the junction left unmatched. The CDR3 is 14 amino acids. This chain's CDR3 is CASSPRDRVSEAFF. CDR3 coding DNA: TGTGCCAGTAGCCCCCGGGACAGGGTATCCGAAGCTTTCTTT. Drawing the rest from reference TRBV19 and TRBJ1-1, the complete variable domain is DGGITQSPKYLFRKEGQNVTLSCEQNLNHDAMYWYRQDPGQGLRLIYYSQIVNDFQKGDIAEGYSVSREKKESFPLTVTSAQKNPTAFYLCASSPRDRVSEAFFGQGTRLTVV.

The chain has TRBV5-8 and TRBJ2-6; 7 bases agree with TRBD2. The CDR3 is 16 amino acids. V lost 2 bases and J lost 4; bases outside the gene matches: 6. CDR1 is SGHTS, CDR2 YDEGEE, per germline. The CDR3 is CASSLGRGRGANVLTF. The CDR3 coding sequence is TGTGCCAGCAGCTTAGGGCGGGGGAGAGGGGCCAACGTCCTGACTTTC.

The chain is built from TRBV7-9 and TRBJ1-2; 8 bases fit TRBD1. There are 13 residues in the CDR3. Per germline, CDR1 SEHNR and CDR2 FQNEAQ (reference sequence). The V gene end was trimmed by 5 bases and the J gene end by 5 bases; junction bases not matched to a gene: 4. CDR3 residues: CASSPDRVYGYTF. CDR3 sequence (DNA): TGTGCCAGCAGCCCGGACAGGGTATATGGCTACACCTTC.

This clone has only one observation. The chain employs TRBV5-1 and TRBJ1-6, with D possibly being TRBD1 (5 bases). The V and J ends lost 0 bases and 7 bases respectively, with 14 bases between them. CDR1 is SGHRS, CDR2 YFSETQ, per germline. The length of the CDR3 is 16 residues. In DNA, the CDR3 is TGCGCCAGCAGCTTGGGATCGGGGGGAGCGAATTCACCCCTCCACTTT. Protein: CASSLGSGGANSPLHF.

A single count supports this clone. This chain connects TRBV19 to TRBJ2-7, with D tentatively TRBD1 (6 bases). Germline CDR1 is LNHDA and CDR2 is SQIVND (reference sequence). V was pared by 4 bases and J by 3 bases, with 10 bases between. The CDR3 runs to 13 residues. The CDR3, as DNA: TGTGCCAGTAGTACGGACAGCTACTACGAGCAGTACTTC. This translates into CASSTDSYYEQYF.

The chain employs TRBV7-9 and TRBJ2-3, with a tentative D call TRBD2 (6 bases). V was shortened by 4 bases and J by 2 bases, with 10 bases between the two germline ends. The CDR3 runs to 14 residues. In germline, CDR1 is SEHNR, CDR2 FQNEAQ (reference sequence). The CDR3 region is CASSYRDFTDTQYF. CDR3 sequence (DNA): TGTGCCAGCAGCTACCGGGACTTCACAGATACGCAGTATTTT.

This chain joins TRBV10-1 and TRBJ1-6; 9 nucleotides align to TRBD1. The CDR3 runs to 17 residues. The V gene end was trimmed by 8 bases and the J gene end by 7 bases; junction bases not matched to a gene: 15. In germline, CDR1 is WNHNN, CDR2 SYGVQD (reference sequence). CDR3 sequence: CASPRQGGESLNSPLHF. CDR3 DNA sequence: TGCGCCAGCCCCCGACAGGGGGGGGAGTCATTGAATTCACCCCTCCACTTT.

The chain links TRBV9 to TRBJ1-3; TRBD1 is a possible D gene (5 bases). The germline V gene encodes CDR1 SGDLS and CDR2 YYNGEE. The V end lost 3 bases, the J end lost 4 bases, and 11 bases lay between the germline ends. The CDR3 covers 14 residues. The CDR3 sequence: CASSAPGGGNTIYF. In nucleotides, the CDR3 is TGTGCCAGCAGCGCCCCCGGGGGAGGAAACACCATATATTTT.

The chain uses TRBV19 and TRBJ1-1; D possibly corresponds to TRBD1 (5 bases). Germline CDR1 is LNHDA and CDR2 is SQIVND (reference sequence). Trimming took off 5 bases at V and 5 bases at J, with 15 bases between the two ends. The CDR3 loop spans 14 amino acids. CDR3 region: CASSEGAGWTEAFF. DNA for the CDR3: TGTGCCAGTAGTGAAGGGGCAGGTTGGACTGAAGCTTTCTTT.

The gene calls are TRBV6-5 and TRBJ2-3, with 8 nucleotides matching TRBD2. Germline CDR1 and CDR2: MNHEY and SVGAGI. This CDR3 contains 13 residues. Germline trimming cut 6 bases from V and 2 bases from J; bases unmatched to any gene: 1. This CDR3 reads CASRGLVTDTQYF. CDR3 DNA sequence: TGTGCCAGCAGGGGACTAGTCACAGATACGCAGTATTTT.

The CDR3 reads CASSWTGTLNTGELFF. DNA for the CDR3: TGCGCCAGCAGCTGGACAGGGACCCTAAACACCGGGGAGCTGTTTTTT. The chain joins TRBV5-1 to TRBJ2-2; 8 positions agree with TRBD1. Trimming removed 3 bases from V and 2 bases from J; junction bases left unmatched: 6. This CDR3 region has 16 residues. Germline loops: CDR1 SGHRS, CDR2 YFSETQ.

The genes are TRBV19 and TRBJ2-7, with a tentative D call TRBD2 (5 bases). The CDR3 consists of 12 residues. Germline CDR1 is LNHDA and CDR2 is SQIVND (reference sequence). The ends were cut back, 9 bases at V and 3 bases at J, with 12 bases in the middle. In nucleotides, the CDR3 is TGTGCCAGCACGGACCGGGGCTACGAGCAGTACTTC. Protein: CASTDRGYEQYF.

This clone was counted between two and nine times. The chain uses TRBV28 and TRBJ2-7; D remains unclear. Germline V lookup: CDR1 MDHEN, CDR2 SYDVKM. This CDR3 contains 14 residues. Trimming took off 5 bases at V and 6 bases at J, with 17 bases between the two ends. In nucleotides, the CDR3 is TGTGCCAGCAGTATGGGCCCGTCTTTTAGCGAGCAGTACTTC. It yields the protein CASSMGPSFSEQYF. The full variable domain, its missing parts supplied by reference TRBV28 and TRBJ2-7, is DVKVTQSSRYLVKRTGEKVFLECVQDMDHENMFWYRQDPGLGLRLIYFSYDVKMKEKGDIPEGYSVSREKKERFSLILESASTNQTSMYLCASSMGPSFSEQYFGPGTRLTVT.

V gene TRBV7-2 combines with J gene TRBJ2-5; TRBD2 matches at 7 bases. The trim removed 5 bases at V and 2 bases at J, leaving 8 bases unmatched. Germline V gene data show CDR1 as SGHTA and CDR2 as FQGNSA. This CDR3 comprises 15 residues. For the CDR3, the DNA is TGTGCCAGCAGCCTCGGGACTACCACACAAGAGACCCAGTACTTC. Translated, it gives CASSLGTTTQETQYF.

The rearrangement links TRBV5-6 to TRBJ1-2; D might be TRBD1 (5 bases). Trimming pared 2 bases from V and 7 bases from J, leaving 9 bases between. Germline values: CDR1 SGHDT, CDR2 YYEEEE. CDR3 length: 12 amino acids. CDR3 in amino acids: CASSFTGVGYTF. The CDR3 coding sequence is TGTGCCAGCAGCTTCACAGGCGTTGGCTACACCTTC. The variable domain in full, with the rest retrieved from reference TRBV5-6 and TRBJ1-2, is DAGVTQSPTHLIKTRGQQVTLRCSPKSGHDTVSWYQQALGQGPQFIFQYYEEEERQRGNFPDRFSGHQFPNYSSELNVNALLLGDSALYLCASSFTGVGYTFGSGTRLTVV.

The V and J genes are TRBV14 and TRBJ2-7; the D gene is possibly TRBD1 (6 bases). V lost 3 bases, J lost 6 bases, and 12 bases lay in between. The CDR3 runs 13 residues. Germline CDR1 and CDR2: SGHDN and FVKESK. The CDR3 coding sequence is TGTGCCAGCAGCCAGGAATTAGGGGGCGAGCAGTACTTC. Protein: CASSQELGGEQYF.

This chain uses TRBV7-9 with TRBJ1-1, with 7 bases aligning to TRBD1. Germline V gene sequence: CDR1 SEHNR, CDR2 FQNEAQ (reference sequence). The CDR3 extends over 13 amino acids. The J segment lost 4 bases and the V segment lost 4 bases, leaving 3 bases of the junction unmatched. CDR3 sequence (DNA): TGTGCCAGCAGCTCCCCAGGGGGCACTGAAGCTTTCTTT. Protein: CASSSPGGTEAFF. The full variable domain, in which reference TRBV7-9 and TRBJ1-1 provide the parts outside the CDR3, is DTGVSQNPRHKITKRGQNVTFRCDPISEHNRLYWYRQTLGQGPEFLTYFQNEAQLEKSRLLSDRFSAERPKGSFSTLEIQRTEQGDSAMYLCASSSPGGTEAFFGQGTRLTVV.

The chain links TRBV6-5 to TRBJ1-2; TRBD1 is a possible D gene (6 bases). Germline V gives CDR1 MNHEY, CDR2 SVGAGI. Deletions cut 5 bases from V and 5 bases from J, with 18 bases between. This CDR3 is built from 15 residues. As DNA, the CDR3 is TGTGCCAGCAGTCAAACACCGCGACAGGCTTATGGCTACACCTTC. This gives the protein CASSQTPRQAYGYTF.

The genes are TRBV5-4 and TRBJ1-4; 7 positions match TRBD1. The CDR3 length is 15 residues. V shed 2 bases and J 7 bases; nucleotides not matched to a gene: 8. CDR1 is SGHNT and CDR2 is YYREEE in the germline V gene (reference sequence). In DNA, the CDR3 is TGTGCCAGCAGCTTACCGGGACAGTTGGGTGAAAAACTGTTTTTT. Translation: CASSLPGQLGEKLFF.

The V call is TRBV6-4, the J call TRBJ2-1, with TRBD2 identical over 10 bases. Unmatched junction bases numbered 8, after V lost 5 bases and J lost 4 bases. CDR1 and CDR2 from the germline V gene are MRHNA and SNTAGT. The CDR3 contains 16 residues. The CDR3 region is CASSTIAGGSYNEQFF. For the CDR3, the DNA is TGTGCCAGCAGTACAATAGCGGGGGGTTCTTACAATGAGCAGTTCTTC.